The present T cell receptor (beta chain) was sequenced within a study of cytomegalovirus exposure and HLA in healthy donors. For the study at large: Samples from HLA-typed donors yielded about 85 million unique TCRs in an early data release.

General study results and limits: For most TCR beta V segments, an earlier analysis put the productive rate at about 87% or about 30% of the time. The CMV antigen specificity of a few CMV-associated chains was confirmed through in vitro analysis.

The PCR employed 60 Vbeta primers together with 13 Jbeta primers. Method: immunoSEQ multiplex PCR; TCRdb's copy keeps in-frame clones and lacks some. The table records about 210,000 clones, around 79% of them present only once. Notes on this clone: The antigen is not known.

The germline V gene encodes CDR1 KGHSY and CDR2 FQNENV. The CDR3 extends over 12 amino acids. The V gene lost 4 bases and the J gene lost 7 bases, with 11 bases spanning the gap. V gene TRBV16 combines with J gene TRBJ2-7; a possible D gene is TRBD2 (6 bases). The origin of this receptor is a male donor in good health and CMV-seropositive. Sequencing was performed on PBMCs. The CDR3 loop is CASSRAAGEQYF. CDR3 sequence (DNA): TGTGCCAGCAGCCGAGCTGCGGGGGAGCAGTACTTC.